The rows below give T cell receptor beta chains drawn from one sample of a study of T cell responses to AZD1222 COVID-19 vaccine. The assay was immunoSEQ multiplex PCR, and TCRdb's table has in-frame clones only and misses some. This sample carries about 72,000 clones, about nine tenths of them seen once, and the ten largest clones take over 25%. Here the sequenced sample was peripheral blood, taken 28 days after the second AZD1222 dose. Every receptor here comes from an adult who received the AZD1222 COVID-19 vaccine. Each CDR3 is given with its conserved first and last residue. D genes are given only for firm matches. Rows may omit the clone size; those that give it use once, few, many or a size class.

j_call | v_call | clone_size | cdr3_length | d_call | cdr3_aa | cdr3_nt
TRBJ2-3 | TRBV5-5 | few | 15 | TRBD2 | CASSLVSGGPDTQYF | TGTGCCAGCAGCTTGGTGTCGGGAGGACCAGATACGCAGTATTTT
TRBJ1-1 | TRBV10-3 | . | 13 | . | CAISEGVNTEAFF | TGTGCCATCAGTGAAGGGGTGAACACTGAAGCTTTCTTT
TRBJ2-1 | TRBV10-1 | . | 19 | TRBD2 | CASSDGTSGRERSYNEQFF | TGCGCCAGCAGTGATGGGACTAGCGGGAGGGAACGCTCCTACAATGAGCAGTTCTTC
TRBJ2-1 | TRBV2 | . | 13 | TRBD1 | CASRGQGNNEQFF | TGTGCCAGCAGGGGACAGGGCAACAATGAGCAGTTCTTC
TRBJ1-3 | TRBV5-1 | . | 15 | . | CASSLDGNPRNTIYF | TGCGCCAGCAGCTTGGACGGGAATCCAAGAAACACCATATATTTT
TRBJ2-7 | TRBV7-2 | . | 17 | . | CASSLSSGVIISYEQYF | TGTGCCAGCAGCCTTAGTAGCGGAGTCATCATTTCCTACGAGCAGTACTTC
TRBJ2-7 | TRBV12-3/TRBV12-4 | . | 13 | . | CASSLGPLSEQYF | TGTGCCAGCAGTTTAGGACCCCTATCCGAGCAGTACTTC
TRBJ2-5 | TRBV7-9 | . | 13 | TRBD1 | CASSQGQGETQYF | TGTGCCAGCAGCCAGGGACAGGGTGAGACCCAGTACTTC
TRBJ2-2 | TRBV4-1 | . | 14 | TRBD1 | CASGTGGDTGELFF | TGCGCCAGCGGGACAGGAGGGGACACCGGGGAGCTGTTTTTT
TRBJ1-1 | TRBV2 | . | 12 | . | CASSEPYTEAFF | TGTGCCAGCAGTGAGCCTTACACTGAAGCTTTCTTT
TRBJ2-7 | TRBV6-5 | . | 11 | . | CASSFVDEQYF | TGTGCCAGCAGTTTCGTAGACGAGCAGTACTTC
TRBJ2-5 | TRBV19 | . | 15 | TRBD1 | CASSRMGQAQETQYF | TGTGCCAGTAGTAGAATGGGACAGGCTCAAGAGACCCAGTACTTC
TRBJ1-5 | TRBV4-1 | . | 17 | . | CASSQEAGPPSNQPQHF | TGCGCCAGCAGCCAAGAGGCTGGACCGCCTAGCAATCAGCCCCAGCATTTT
TRBJ1-1 | TRBV21-1 | . | 14 | . | CASSKGWGNTEAFF | TGTGCCAGCAGCAAGGGTTGGGGGAACACTGAAGCTTTCTTT
TRBJ2-1 | TRBV9 | . | 13 | . | CASSAGPHNEQFF | TGTGCCAGCTCAGCCGGGCCTCACAATGAGCAGTTCTTC
TRBJ1-3 | TRBV7-2 | few | 15 | . | CASSSNGGSGNTIYF | TGTGCCAGCAGCTCCAACGGGGGGTCTGGAAACACCATATATTTT
TRBJ2-7 | TRBV5-1 | . | 18 | . | CASSLAGTQSRGSYEQYF | TGCGCCAGCAGCTTGGCCGGGACCCAGTCACGAGGATCCTACGAGCAGTACTTC
TRBJ2-3 | TRBV29-1 | . | 14 | . | CSVGLGRATDTQYF | TGCAGCGTAGGGCTCGGCAGGGCAACAGATACGCAGTATTTT
TRBJ2-5 | TRBV5-1 | . | 14 | . | CASSTRGIWETQYF | TGCGCCAGCTCCACGCGAGGGATTTGGGAGACCCAGTACTTC
TRBJ2-1 | TRBV30 | . | 15 | TRBD2 | CAWSASSGRDSEQFF | TGTGCCTGGAGTGCTTCTAGCGGGAGGGATAGTGAGCAGTTCTTC